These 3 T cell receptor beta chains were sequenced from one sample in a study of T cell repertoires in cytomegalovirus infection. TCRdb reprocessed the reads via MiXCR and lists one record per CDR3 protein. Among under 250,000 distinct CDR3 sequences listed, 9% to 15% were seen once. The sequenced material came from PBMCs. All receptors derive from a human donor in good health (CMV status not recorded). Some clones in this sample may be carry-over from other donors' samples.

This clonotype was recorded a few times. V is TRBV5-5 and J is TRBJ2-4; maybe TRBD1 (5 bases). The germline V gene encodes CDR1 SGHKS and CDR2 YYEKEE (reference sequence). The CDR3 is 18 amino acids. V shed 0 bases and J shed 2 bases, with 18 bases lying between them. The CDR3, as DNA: TGTGCCAGCAGCTTGGATAGGATGGGGCTGGGGTCCAAAAACATTCAGTACTTC. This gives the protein CASSLDRMGLGSKNIQYF. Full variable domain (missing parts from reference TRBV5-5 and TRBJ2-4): DAGVTQSPTHLIKTRGQQVTLRCSPISGHKSVSWYQQVLGQGPQFIFQYYEKEERGRGNFPDRFSARQFPNYSSELNVNALLLGDSALYLCASSLDRMGLGSKNIQYFGAGTRLSVL.

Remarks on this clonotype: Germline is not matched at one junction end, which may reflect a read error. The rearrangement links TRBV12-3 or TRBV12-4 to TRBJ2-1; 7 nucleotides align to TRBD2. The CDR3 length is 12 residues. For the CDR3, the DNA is TGTGCCAGCACCCTAGGGAGGGATGAGCAGTTATTC. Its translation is CASTLGRDEQLF.

This CDR3 is CATSDGSQPQHF. As DNA, the CDR3 is TGTGCCACCAGTGACGGTTCTCAGCCCCAGCATTTT. The V gene is TRBV24-1, the J gene TRBJ1-5; D not resolved. Per germline, CDR1 KGHDR and CDR2 SFDVKD. V lost 4 bases to trimming and J lost 6 bases, with 6 bases between them. The CDR3 is made up of 12 amino acids.